The present entry profiles one TCR beta chain with its context. This sample was included in a study of blood T cell repertoires in COVID-19. Overall study: COVID-19 samples from acute and convalescent phases originated in the United States, Italy and Spain. Sources were T cells, B-cell-depleted T cells, or PBMCs; the material itself was cDNA or gDNA.

In the original workflow: Nucleated cell counts were estimated from reference gene primer amplification. The data were produced by immunoSEQ multiplex PCR, yet TCRdb's version contains in-frame clones alone and is incomplete. V and J calls and clone size follow that table, whereas D and trimming were derived from the DNA. The repertoire includes 15,000 to 20,000 clones, roughly 87% of them detected once, and about 27% sits in the top ten. The sequence came from a woman in her 70s with active COVID-19. The sample was peripheral blood.

DNA for the CDR3: TGTGCCATCAGTGATCTTGGGGGAGGGACCCCAGATACGCAGTATTTT. Its protein product is CAISDLGGGTPDTQYF. The V call is TRBV10-3, the J call TRBJ2-3, with 7 bases matching TRBD2. Germline values: CDR1 ENHRY, CDR2 SYGVKD. This CDR3 has 16 residues. J gave up 4 bases and V 3 bases, and 10 bases lay outside the gene matches.